The rows below give T cell receptor beta chains drawn from one sample of a study of beta chain features in type 1 diabetes. Only in-frame clones appear in the TCRdb table, and some are missing; sequencing was by immunoSEQ multiplex PCR. The sample lists 35,000 to 50,000 clones, around 50% occurring once. The specimen was stem cell memory CD4+ T cells from blood. Receptor source: a woman aged 25 to 39 in good health. The CDR3 runs from the conserved cysteine through the conserved F or W. A D gene is named only where the DNA matches it firmly. Clone sizes are given selectively: once, few, many, or a class where the clone is expanded.

>-|TRBJ2-1|TRBV29-1|TRBD2
CSVEGLAGYNEQFF
TGCAGCGTTGAAGGACTAGCGGGGTACAATGAGCAGTTCTTC
>few|TRBJ2-5|TRBV9|TRBD1
CASSGGQGAQETQYF
TGTGCCAGCAGCGGGGGACAGGGGGCCCAGGAGACCCAGTACTTC
>-|TRBJ1-2|TRBV9|-
CASSPSGESHGYTF
TGTGCCAGCAGCCCTAGCGGGGAATCACATGGCTACACCTTC
>-|TRBJ2-3|TRBV5-1|TRBD2
CASSLARLSGPGGDTQYF
TGCGCCAGCAGCTTGGCCAGGCTTAGCGGGCCCGGAGGAGATACGCAGTATTTT
>few|TRBJ2-7|TRBV10-3|TRBD1
CAISEPGQVAYEQYF
TGTGCCATCAGTGAGCCGGGACAGGTCGCCTACGAGCAGTACTTC
>-|TRBJ2-5|TRBV6-1|-
CASSADIRETQYF
TGTGCCAGCAGCGCTGACATCCGAGAGACCCAGTACTTC
>-|TRBJ2-1|TRBV7-2|TRBD2
CASSLALSGTGPNEQFF
TGTGCCAGCAGCTTAGCGTTGAGCGGGACCGGGCCGAATGAGCAGTTCTTC
>-|TRBJ2-1|TRBV7-8|TRBD2
CASSLRTSGSSYNEQFF
TGTGCCAGCAGCCTAAGGACTAGCGGGAGCTCCTACAATGAGCAGTTCTTC
>-|TRBJ2-7|TRBV19|TRBD2
CASSTYLTSGSYEQYF
TGTGCCAGTAGTACTTACCTGACTAGCGGGAGCTACGAGCAGTACTTC
>few|TRBJ1-2|TRBV19|-
CASNLDTYYGYTF
TGTGCCAGTAACCTCGACACGTACTATGGCTACACCTTC
>-|TRBJ2-5|TRBV5-6|TRBD2
CASSLPSGRGATQYF
TGTGCCAGCAGCTTGCCTAGCGGGAGGGGGGCAACCCAGTACTTC
>-|TRBJ2-1|TRBV7-8|-
CASSLIGLGTQNEQFF
TGTGCCAGCAGCTTGATAGGACTAGGGACACAAAATGAGCAGTTCTTC
>few|TRBJ1-1|TRBV18|-
CASHLLNTEAFF
TGTGCCAGCCACCTACTGAACACTGAAGCTTTCTTT
>-|TRBJ2-3|TRBV5-1|TRBD2
CASSQGLAGGSVDTQYF
TGCGCCAGCAGCCAAGGACTAGCGGGAGGTAGCGTAGATACGCAGTATTTT
>-|TRBJ2-2|TRBV27|TRBD2
CASSLLASGSTGELFF
TGTGCCAGCAGTTTATTAGCTAGCGGGAGCACCGGGGAGCTGTTTTTT
>few|TRBJ2-1|TRBV30|-
CAWSVRADSFQFF
TGTGCCTGGAGTGTGAGGGCAGATAGCTTTCAGTTCTTC
>-|TRBJ1-5|TRBV7-6|TRBD1
CASSSQTGRIQPQHF
TGTGCCAGCAGCTCACAGACAGGGAGGATTCAGCCCCAGCATTTT
>-|TRBJ1-1|TRBV7-2|-
CASSAQMNTEAFF
TGTGCCAGCAGCGCACAGATGAACACTGAAGCTTTCTTT
>-|TRBJ2-7|TRBV6-1|-
CASSEVGEQYF
TGTGCCAGCAGTGAAGTCGGCGAGCAGTACTTC